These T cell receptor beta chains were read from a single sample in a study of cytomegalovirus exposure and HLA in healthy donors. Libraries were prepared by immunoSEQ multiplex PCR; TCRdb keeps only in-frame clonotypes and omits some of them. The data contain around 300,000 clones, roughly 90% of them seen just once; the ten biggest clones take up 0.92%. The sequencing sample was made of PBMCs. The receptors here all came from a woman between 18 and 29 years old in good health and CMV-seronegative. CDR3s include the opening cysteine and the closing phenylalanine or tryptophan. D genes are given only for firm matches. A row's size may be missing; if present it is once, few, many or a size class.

CASSSLQGSSYEQYF TGTGCCAGCAGTTCCCTACAGGGTAGCTCCTACGAGCAGTACTTC . TRBJ2-7 . TRBV6-5
CASSSEDDGYTF TGTGCCAGCAGTTCAGAGGATGATGGCTACACCTTC . TRBJ1-2 once TRBV28
CASSDRDSEAYEQYF TGCGCCAGCAGTGACCGGGACAGTGAGGCCTACGAGCAGTACTTC TRBD1 TRBJ2-7 . TRBV10-2
CASPGEQFF TGTGCCAGCCCCGGTGAGCAGTTCTTC . TRBJ2-1 . TRBV6-5
CATLRTGTRYEQYF TGTGCCACTCTGAGAACCGGGACTAGGTACGAGCAGTACTTC TRBD2 TRBJ2-7 . TRBV28
CASSRYDWSGANVLTF TGTGCCAGCAGCCGTTATGACTGGTCTGGGGCCAACGTCCTGACTTTC . TRBJ2-6 . TRBV7-8
CASGVGSGPVHEQFF TGTGCCAGCGGGGTGGGGAGCGGGCCGGTCCATGAGCAGTTCTTC . TRBJ2-1 . TRBV5-4
CASSLRGNTGELFF TGTGCCAGCAGTTTAAGAGGGAACACCGGGGAGCTGTTTTTT . TRBJ2-2 . TRBV27
CASSQSRAGGADTQYF TGTGCCAGCAGCCAAAGCCGGGCGGGAGGTGCGGATACGCAGTATTTT TRBD2 TRBJ2-3 . TRBV4-2
CASSPKSSGANVLTF TGTGCCAGCTCACCGAAGAGCTCTGGGGCCAACGTCCTGACTTTC . TRBJ2-6 . TRBV18
CSASPGTQYF TGCAGTGCTAGCCCGGGAACCCAGTACTTC . TRBJ2-5 once TRBV20-1
CASSGGTSGHNEQFF TGCGCCAGCAGCGGGGGGACTAGCGGACACAATGAGCAGTTCTTC TRBD2 TRBJ2-1 . TRBV5-1
CASSYAPQGANIQYF TGTGCCAGCAGTTACGCACCCCAAGGGGCGAACATTCAGTACTTC . TRBJ2-4 . TRBV6-5
CASSAGLLSDRGLFF TGTGCCAGCAGCGCGGGACTACTCTCAGACCGGGGGCTGTTTTTT TRBD2 TRBJ2-2 . TRBV9
CASSYSFRGDGYTF TGTGCCAGCAGTTACTCGTTCAGGGGAGACGGCTACACCTTC . TRBJ1-2 . TRBV6-5
CASRRVAGSVYEQYF TGTGCCAGCAGAAGGGTAGCGGGATCCGTCTACGAGCAGTACTTC TRBD2 TRBJ2-7 . TRBV28
CAWSRTSDTDTQYF TGTGCCTGGAGTCGGACTAGCGACACAGATACGCAGTATTTT TRBD2 TRBJ2-3 . TRBV30
CASSLRTVAPNAEAFF TGTGCCAGCAGCCTAAGGACAGTGGCCCCCAACGCTGAAGCTTTCTTT . TRBJ1-1 . TRBV5-6
CASGAGGTEAFF TGTGCCAGCGGTGCAGGAGGCACTGAAGCTTTCTTT . TRBJ1-1 . TRBV7-9
CASSGRTGGKYEQYF TGTGCCAGCAGCGGAAGGACAGGGGGCAAGTACGAGCAGTACTTC TRBD1 TRBJ2-7 . TRBV7-9
CASSLTGAGNTIYF TGCGCCAGCAGCTTGACAGGGGCTGGAAACACCATATATTTT TRBD1 TRBJ1-3 . TRBV5-1
CASSYRREFEQYF TGTGCCAGCAGCTACCGGCGGGAGTTCGAGCAGTACTTC TRBD2 TRBJ2-7 . TRBV7-2
CASSFYAVRDREQFF TGTGCCAGCAGTTTCTATGCGGTGAGGGATCGGGAGCAGTTCTTC . TRBJ2-1 . TRBV28
CASSLGPAGSSYEQYF TGTGCCAGCAGTTTAGGCCCAGCGGGGAGCTCCTACGAGCAGTACTTC TRBD2 TRBJ2-7 . TRBV27
CASSLPTPGTGREYEQYF TGTGCCAGCAGTTTACCGACCCCCGGGACAGGGAGGGAATACGAGCAGTACTTC TRBD1 TRBJ2-7 . TRBV28
CACQGAYNEQFF TGTGCATGCCAGGGGGCCTACAATGAGCAGTTCTTC TRBD1 TRBJ2-1 . TRBV30
CASSTGTGDYEQYF TGTGCCAGCAGTACCGGGACAGGGGATTACGAGCAGTACTTC TRBD1 TRBJ2-7 . TRBV28
CASSSPSPGLGSGTQYF TGTGCCAGCAGCTCCCCCTCCCCGGGACTAGGGAGTGGGACCCAGTACTTC TRBD2 TRBJ2-5 . TRBV5-4
CASSRPGGWSEKLFF TGTGCCAGCAGTCGCCCGGGGGGATGGAGCGAAAAACTGTTTTTT . TRBJ1-4 . TRBV7-3
CSVMTAYGYTF TGCAGCGTTATGACAGCGTATGGCTACACCTTC . TRBJ1-2 . TRBV29-1
CASSQDRPTGVGNQPQHF TGCGCCAGCAGCCAAGATCGTCCAACAGGGGTAGGGAATCAGCCCCAGCATTTT TRBD1 TRBJ1-5 . TRBV4-3
CASSGGGGNTIYF TGTGCCAGCAGTGGGGGAGGTGGAAACACCATATATTTT . TRBJ1-3 once TRBV13
CASSFLSKRGYEQYF TGTGCCAGCAGTTTTTTGTCCAAGCGGGGTTACGAGCAGTACTTC TRBD2 TRBJ2-7 . TRBV28
CASSSGTSGRPGEQYF TGCGCCAGCAGCTCAGGGACTAGCGGGAGGCCCGGGGAGCAGTACTTC TRBD2 TRBJ2-7 . TRBV5-1
CASSLGGQGNYGYTF TGTGCCAGCAGTTTGGGGGGACAGGGTAACTATGGCTACACCTTC TRBD1 TRBJ1-2 . TRBV28
CASSQTGTSGHEQYF TGTGCCAGCAGCCAAACCGGGACTAGTGGCCACGAGCAGTACTTC TRBD2 TRBJ2-7 . TRBV4-2
CASSRGGVGTEAFF TGTGCCAGCAGCCGGGGTGGTGTCGGAACTGAAGCTTTCTTT . TRBJ1-1 . TRBV5-6
CASISTGEAFF TGTGCCAGCATTTCTACAGGGGAAGCTTTCTTT . TRBJ1-1 . TRBV28
CASSFYRGRANYGYTF TGTGCCAGCAGCTTCTACAGGGGGCGAGCTAACTATGGCTACACCTTC TRBD1 TRBJ1-2 . TRBV7-8
CASSSGGRAGEQYF TGTGCCAGCAGTTCGGGCGGGAGGGCCGGGGAGCAGTACTTC TRBD2 TRBJ2-7 . TRBV27
CASSIFDRGRGYTF TGTGCCAGCAGCATATTCGACAGGGGGAGAGGCTACACCTTC TRBD1 TRBJ1-2 . TRBV9
CASSLEFAGGRSSKNIQYF TGCGCCAGCAGCTTGGAGTTCGCCGGAGGAAGGTCCAGCAAAAACATTCAGTACTTC . TRBJ2-4 . TRBV5-1
CSVAPTGDYGYTF TGCAGCGTTGCTCCGACAGGGGACTATGGCTACACCTTC TRBD1 TRBJ1-2 . TRBV29-1
CASSVETGYNEKLFF TGTGCCAGCAGCGTAGAGACAGGCTATAATGAAAAACTGTTTTTT . TRBJ1-4 . TRBV9
CASSKAASGKHCEQYF TGTGCCAGCAGCAAAGCGGCTAGCGGGAAACACTGCGAGCAGTACTTC . TRBJ2-7 . TRBV21-1
CASRRVGQGPGEQYF TGTGCCAGCAGGCGTGTAGGACAGGGGCCTGGCGAGCAGTACTTC TRBD1 TRBJ2-7 . TRBV27
CASRSYIGQANTGELFF TGTGCCAGCAGGTCCTACATAGGACAAGCGAACACCGGGGAGCTGTTTTTT . TRBJ2-2 . TRBV7-6
CATSLGGSSSYNSPLHF TGTGCCACCAGCCTTGGAGGGAGTTCCTCCTATAATTCACCCCTCCACTTT . TRBJ1-6 once TRBV15
CASSQGLADSSYNEQFF TGTGCCAGCAGCCAAGGACTAGCGGATAGCTCCTACAATGAGCAGTTCTTC TRBD2 TRBJ2-1 . TRBV7-3
CASSEPEQGARSPLHF TGTGCCAGCAGTGAACCCGAGCAGGGGGCGCGTTCACCCCTCCACTTT TRBD1 TRBJ1-6 few TRBV6-1